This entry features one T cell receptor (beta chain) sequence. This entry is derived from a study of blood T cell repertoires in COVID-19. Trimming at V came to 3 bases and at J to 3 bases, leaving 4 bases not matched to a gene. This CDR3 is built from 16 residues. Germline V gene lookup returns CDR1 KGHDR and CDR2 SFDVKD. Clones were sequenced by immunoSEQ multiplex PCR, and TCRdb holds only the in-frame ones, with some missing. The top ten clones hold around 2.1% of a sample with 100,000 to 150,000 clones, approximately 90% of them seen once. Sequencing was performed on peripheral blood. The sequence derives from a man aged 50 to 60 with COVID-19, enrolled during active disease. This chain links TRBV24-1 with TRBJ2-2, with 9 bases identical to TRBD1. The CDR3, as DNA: TGTGCCACCAGTGATGATGGACAGGGGTACACCGGGGAGCTGTTTTTT. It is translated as CATSDDGQGYTGELFF.